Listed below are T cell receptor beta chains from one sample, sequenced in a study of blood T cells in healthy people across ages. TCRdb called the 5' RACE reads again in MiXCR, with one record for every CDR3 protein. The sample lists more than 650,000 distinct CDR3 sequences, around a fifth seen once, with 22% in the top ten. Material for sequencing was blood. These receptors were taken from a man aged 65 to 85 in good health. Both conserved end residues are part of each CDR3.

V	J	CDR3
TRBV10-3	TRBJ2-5	CAISEGAPQETQYF
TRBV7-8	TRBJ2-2	CASSLGSGVGELFF
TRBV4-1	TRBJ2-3	CASSQEGQVF
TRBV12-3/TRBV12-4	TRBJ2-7	CAISSRGGPYEQYF
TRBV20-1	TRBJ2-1	CSARDPLGANEQFF
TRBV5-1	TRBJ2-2	CASSLLNTGELVF
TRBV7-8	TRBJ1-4	CASSLGTGTGNEKLFF
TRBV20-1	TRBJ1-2	CSARNPNGRNYGYTF
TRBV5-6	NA	CASSFQGPTDTQHF
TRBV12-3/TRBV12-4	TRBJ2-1	CASSRTSGGGSRGQFF
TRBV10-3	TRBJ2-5	CAIRGTRSSETQYF
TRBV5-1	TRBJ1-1	CASSPKGVSTEAFF
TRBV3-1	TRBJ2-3	CASSQEPGRETQYF
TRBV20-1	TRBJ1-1	CSAYRGLNTEAFF
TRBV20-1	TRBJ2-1	CSARAATVRRENNEQFF
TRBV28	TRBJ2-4	CASSLYPGIDIQYF
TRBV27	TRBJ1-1	CASSLYLVDNTEAFF
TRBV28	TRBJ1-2	CASSLPLQTGIYGYTF
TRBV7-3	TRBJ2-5	CASSLLGVETQYF
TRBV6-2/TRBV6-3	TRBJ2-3	CASSPRRGSGSSTDTQYF
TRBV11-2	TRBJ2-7	CASSLKGTSGGEQYF
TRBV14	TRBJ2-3	CASSQVLGTSTDTQYF
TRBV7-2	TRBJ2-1	CASSSLDLTNEQFF
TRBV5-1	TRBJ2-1	CASSPWLWGTSYNEQFF
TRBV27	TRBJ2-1	CASSLYGPKVGNEQFF
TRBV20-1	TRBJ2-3	CSARDRVLSTDTQYF
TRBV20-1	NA	CSARSGAGVPYEQYF
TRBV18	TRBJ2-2	CASSPQVPGELFF
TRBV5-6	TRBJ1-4	CASSPWDSANEKLFF
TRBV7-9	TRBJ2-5	CASSESDHPDQETQYF
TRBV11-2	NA	CASSSGQDKLFQETQYF
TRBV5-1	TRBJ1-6	CASSYLDSSSYNSPLHF
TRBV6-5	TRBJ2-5	CASGRLAGFQETQYF
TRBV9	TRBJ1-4	CASSPRGTGTNEKLFF
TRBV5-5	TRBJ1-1	CASSLQGGVNTEAFF
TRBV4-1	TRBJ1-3	CASSQETVVSGNTIYF
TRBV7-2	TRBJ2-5	CASSRGLTGTQYF
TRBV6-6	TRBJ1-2	CASSYGGTGHTF
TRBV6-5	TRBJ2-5	CASSYRAVRETQYF
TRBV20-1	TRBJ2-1	CSAREATRIGNEQFF
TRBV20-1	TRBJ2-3	CSARETSGTDTQYF
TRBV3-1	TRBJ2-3	CASSQWGLAGGDTQYF